One sample yielded the 21 T cell receptor beta chains listed below, sequenced in a study of CD8 T cells in Susac syndrome. Reverse transcription used roughly 0.5 to 1 ug RNA and random hexamers. One entry per CDR3 protein, called by TCRdb with MiXCR from the immunoSEQ multiplex PCR reads. The sample has approximately 160,000 distinct CDR3 sequences, just under 95% seen once. The specimen was CD4+ T cells from PBMCs. The source is a human donor in good health.

J is TRBJ1-6 and V is TRBV5-4; D is unclear. The V gene lost 7 bases and the J gene lost 6 bases, with 14 bases spanning the gap. This CDR3 comprises 14 residues. CDR1 and CDR2 (germline): SGHNT, YYREEE (reference sequence). The CDR3 DNA reads TGTGCCAGCCGAGAGGGTTTCTCTAATTCACCCCTCCACTTT. This translates into CASREGFSNSPLHF.

The J gene is TRBJ2-1, the V gene TRBV27, with 8 bases matching TRBD2. This CDR3 has 12 amino acids. Germline CDR1 and CDR2: MNHEY and SMNVEV (reference sequence). J lost 11 bases, V lost 2 bases, and 2 bases had no gene match. CDR3 bases: TGTGCCAGCAGTTTAACTAGCGGCAAGCAGTTCTTC. Protein sequence: CASSLTSGKQFF.

This clonotype was detected only a few times. This chain links TRBV18 with TRBJ2-7, with 7 bases matching TRBD2. CDR1 and CDR2 (germline): KGHSH, LQKENI. The J segment lost 1 base and the V segment lost 1 base, leaving 1 base of the junction unmatched. The CDR3 is 14 residues long. The CDR3 coding sequence is TGTGCCAGCTCACCACTCGGGGGGTCCTACGAGCAGTACTTC. Translated, it gives CASSPLGGSYEQYF.

This clonotype was found once. The chain uses TRBV23-1 and TRBJ2-7, with 7 nucleotides matching TRBD1. TRBV23-1 is an open reading frame whose function is uncertain. V was pared by 3 bases and J by 5 bases, with 7 bases of the junction left unmatched. The CDR3 spans 14 residues. CDR3 nucleotides: TGCGCCAGCAGTCAGGCGACAGGGACGAACGAGCAGTACTTC. Translating gives CASSQATGTNEQYF.

V gene TRBV5-6 combines with J gene TRBJ2-1, with D possibly TRBD2 on 6 matching bases. Germline CDR1 SGHDT, CDR2 YYEEEE. The CDR3 runs 16 residues. V was cut by 3 bases and J by 3 bases, with 16 bases left in between. CDR3 amino acids: CASSWVRDSYYNEQFF. CDR3 nucleotides: TGTGCCAGCAGCTGGGTGAGGGACTCCTACTACAATGAGCAGTTCTTC.

This clonotype came up once. The rearrangement uses TRBV30 and TRBJ2-1; D gene ambiguous. Germline CDR1 GTSNPN, CDR2 SVGIG (reference sequence). This CDR3 contains 13 residues. V was shortened by 8 bases and J by 3 bases, with 14 bases between the two germline ends. Here the CDR3 DNA reads TGTGCCGGTACCCTGGCCGTCTACAATGAGCAGTTCTTC. Encoded protein: CAGTLAVYNEQFF. Together with reference TRBV30 and TRBJ2-1, the CDR3 gives the full variable domain: SQTIHQWPATLVQPVGSPLSLECTVEGTSNPNLYWYRQAAGRGLQLLFYSVGIGQISSEVPQNLSASRPQDRQFILSSKKLLLSDSGFYLCAGTLAVYNEQFFGPGTRLTVL.

The chain employs TRBV2 and TRBJ1-1; D is unresolved. This CDR3 contains 12 residues. Germline V gives CDR1 SNHLY, CDR2 FYNNEI. Trimming left V 3 bases short and J 3 bases short, with 5 bases between. The CDR3 loop is CASSDSYTEAFF. In DNA, the CDR3 is TGTGCCAGCAGTGACAGTTACACTGAAGCTTTCTTT. The whole variable domain, filled in from reference TRBV2 and TRBJ1-1, reads EPEVTQTPSHQVTQMGQEVILRCVPISNHLYFYWYRQILGQKVEFLVSFYNNEISEKSEIFDDQFSVERPDGSNFTLKIRSTKLEDSAMYFCASSDSYTEAFFGQGTRLTVV.

The genes are TRBV20-1 and TRBJ1-2; D is unresolved. There are 11 residues in the CDR3. Trimming removed 3 bases at V and 3 bases at J, with 5 bases between. Germline loops: CDR1 DFQATT, CDR2 SNEGSKA (reference sequence). The CDR3 DNA sequence: TGCAGTGCTAGTCCCGACTATGGCTACACCTTC. Its protein product is CSASPDYGYTF.

CDR3 loop: CASSLGQGQSGSPLHF. The CDR3 DNA is TGTGCCAGCAGTTTAGGACAGGGCCAAAGTGGTTCACCCCTCCACTTT. The chain employs TRBV6-5 and TRBJ1-6; 8 nucleotides match TRBD1. The CDR3 contains 16 residues. V dropped 4 bases and J dropped 9; count of bases not matched to a gene: 11. The germline CDR1 and CDR2 sequences are MNHEY and SVGAGI.

This sequence joins TRBV20-1 and TRBJ2-5, with 7 positions matching TRBD1. In germline, CDR1 is DFQATT, CDR2 SNEGSKA (reference sequence). The V segment lost 5 bases and the J segment 2 bases; nucleotides outside the gene matches: 2. CDR3 length: 12 residues. CDR3 residues: CSAEGQQETQYF. As DNA, the CDR3 is TGCAGTGCTGAGGGACAGCAAGAGACCCAGTACTTC.

The rearrangement uses TRBV9 and TRBJ2-7; D is possibly TRBD1 or TRBD2 (5 bases each). V was cut by 2 bases and J by 0 bases, with 12 bases left in between. This CDR3 comprises 15 residues. The germline gives CDR1 SGDLS, CDR2 YYNGEE. Here the CDR3 DNA reads TGTGCCAGCAGCGTGCGAGGGGAAAGCTCCTACGAGCAGTACTTC. This codes for CASSVRGESSYEQYF. Combining the CDR3 with reference TRBV9 and TRBJ2-7 gives the whole variable domain DSGVTQTPKHLITATGQRVTLRCSPRSGDLSVYWYQQSLDQGLQFLIQYYNGEERAKGNILERFSAQQFPDLHSELNLSSLELGDSALYFCASSVRGESSYEQYFGPGTRLTVT.

The rearrangement uses TRBV9 and TRBJ2-6, with 10 bases aligning to TRBD1. From germline, CDR1 is SGDLS and CDR2 YYNGEE. Unmatched junction bases numbered 4, after V lost 4 bases and J lost 0 bases. CDR3 length: 17 amino acids. CDR3 residues: CASSIGQGGSGANVLTF. For the CDR3, the DNA is TGTGCCAGCAGCATCGGACAGGGGGGCTCTGGGGCCAACGTCCTGACTTTC.

This chain joins TRBV7-2 and TRBJ2-3; 9 positions match TRBD2. Germline V gene sequence: CDR1 SGHTA, CDR2 FQGNSA. CDR3 length: 15 amino acids. Losses at the gene ends were 5 bases for V and 5 bases for J; bases not matched to a gene: 8. CDR3 loop: CASSPQRGAGDTQYF. Written as DNA, the CDR3 is TGTGCCAGCAGCCCACAGCGGGGGGCCGGAGATACGCAGTATTTT. The whole variable domain, remainder taken from reference TRBV7-2 and TRBJ2-3, is GAGVSQSPSNKVTEKGKDVELRCDPISGHTALYWYRQSLGQGLEFLIYFQGNSAPDKSGLPSDRFSAERTGGSVSTLTIQRTQQEDSAVYLCASSPQRGAGDTQYFGPGTRLTVL.

The CDR3 sequence: CAISERTARTEAFF. In DNA form, the CDR3 reads TGTGCCATCAGTGAGCGGACAGCAAGGACTGAAGCTTTCTTT. The chain joins TRBV10-3 to TRBJ1-1; the D gene is possibly TRBD1 (6 bases). CDR1 and CDR2 from the germline V gene are ENHRY and SYGVKD. The V gene lost 2 bases and the J gene lost 5 bases, with 12 bases spanning the gap. The CDR3 totals 14 residues.

V gene TRBV2 combines with J gene TRBJ2-4; perhaps TRBD2 as D (5 bases). V was clipped by 6 bases and J by 2 bases, with 17 bases between them. CDR1 and CDR2 from the germline V gene are SNHLY and FYNNEI. The CDR3 is 16 amino acids. This chain's CDR3 is CASRPRVTGSKNIQYF. As DNA, the CDR3 is TGTGCCAGCAGACCGAGGGTTACTGGGTCCAAAAACATTCAGTACTTC. The full variable domain, completed using reference TRBV2 and TRBJ2-4, is EPEVTQTPSHQVTQMGQEVILRCVPISNHLYFYWYRQILGQKVEFLVSFYNNEISEKSEIFDDQFSVERPDGSNFTLKIRSTKLEDSAMYFCASRPRVTGSKNIQYFGAGTRLSVL.

This rearrangement joins TRBV20-1 to TRBJ2-1, with D perhaps matching TRBD1 (5 bases). The CDR3 is made up of 12 amino acids. The germline gives CDR1 DFQATT, CDR2 SNEGSKA (reference sequence). The CDR3 spells CSETDRPNEQFF. DNA for the CDR3: TGCAGCGAGACAGACAGACCCAATGAGCAGTTCTTC.

CDR3 protein: CASSLASGGDNEQFF. CDR3 nucleotide sequence: TGTGCCAGCAGCTTAGCTAGCGGGGGAGACAATGAGCAGTTCTTC. The chain is built from TRBV7-2 and TRBJ2-1, with 9 positions matching TRBD2. The V gene's germline CDR1 is SGHTA and CDR2 FQGNSA. V lost 0 bases and J lost 5; bases outside the gene matches: 2. This CDR3 region has 15 residues.

The rearrangement uses TRBV3-1 and TRBJ2-7, with a possible D match to TRBD1 (6 bases). Germline-derived CDR1 and CDR2 are LGHDT and YNNKEL (reference sequence). CDR3 size: 14 residues. Trimming pared 3 bases from V and 5 bases from J, leaving 14 bases between. CDR3 nucleotide sequence: TGTGCCAGCAGCCAGTGGGGGCCAGAGAACGAGCAGTACTTC. Protein sequence: CASSQWGPENEQYF.

The rearrangement joins TRBV29-1 to TRBJ1-2; D is ambiguous. This CDR3 comprises 13 residues. V lost 4 bases and J 2 bases, leaving 11 bases between the germline ends. Germline values: CDR1 SQVTM, CDR2 ANQGSEA. CDR3 nucleotide sequence: TGCAGCGTTGTGGCGACGGGCAACTATGGCTACACCTTC. Protein product: CSVVATGNYGYTF.

The chain links TRBV24-1 to TRBJ2-3; the match to TRBD2 covers 8 bases. Germline V gene data show CDR1 as KGHDR and CDR2 as SFDVKD. V was clipped by 9 bases and J by 1 base; unmatched bases: 5. The CDR3 contains 14 residues. Here the CDR3 DNA reads TGTGCCACCGGCCCAGCGGGGGGCACAGATACGCAGTATTTT. Protein product: CATGPAGGTDTQYF.

The rearrangement links TRBV12-3 or TRBV12-4 to TRBJ1-1; D gene ambiguous. This CDR3 spans 14 amino acids. Trimming removed 6 bases at V and 0 bases at J, with 11 bases between. The CDR3 coding sequence is TGTGCCAGCAGCTTCGACGGTGTGAACACTGAAGCTTTCTTT. Translating it yields CASSFDGVNTEAFF.